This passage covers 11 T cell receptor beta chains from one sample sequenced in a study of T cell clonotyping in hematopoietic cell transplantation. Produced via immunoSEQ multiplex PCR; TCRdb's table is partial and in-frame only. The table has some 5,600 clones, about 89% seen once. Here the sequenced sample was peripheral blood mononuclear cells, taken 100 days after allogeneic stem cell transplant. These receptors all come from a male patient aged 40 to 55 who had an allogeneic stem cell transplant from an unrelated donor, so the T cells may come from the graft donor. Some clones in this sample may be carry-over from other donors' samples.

The CDR3, as DNA: TGTGCCAGCAGTCCACTGGGAGCGGTGGGGTACAATGAGCAGTTCTTC. It encodes CASSPLGAVGYNEQFF. V gene TRBV28 combines with J gene TRBJ2-1, with D possibly matching TRBD2 (5 bases). Germline assignment: CDR1 MDHEN and CDR2 SYDVKM. V dropped 5 bases and J dropped 4 bases, with 18 bases sitting between them. The CDR3 is made up of 16 amino acids.

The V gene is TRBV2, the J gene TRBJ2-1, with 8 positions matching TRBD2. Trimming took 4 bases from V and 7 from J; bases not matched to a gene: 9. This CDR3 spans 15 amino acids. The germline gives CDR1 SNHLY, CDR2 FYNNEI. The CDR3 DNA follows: TGTGCCAGCAGTGTCGGGAGGGGGGGTCTGAATGAGCAGTTCTTC. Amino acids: CASSVGRGGLNEQFF. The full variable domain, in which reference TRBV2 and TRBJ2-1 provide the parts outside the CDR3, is EPEVTQTPSHQVTQMGQEVILRCVPISNHLYFYWYRQILGQKVEFLVSFYNNEISEKSEIFDDQFSVERPDGSNFTLKIRSTKLEDSAMYFCASSVGRGGLNEQFFGPGTRLTVL.

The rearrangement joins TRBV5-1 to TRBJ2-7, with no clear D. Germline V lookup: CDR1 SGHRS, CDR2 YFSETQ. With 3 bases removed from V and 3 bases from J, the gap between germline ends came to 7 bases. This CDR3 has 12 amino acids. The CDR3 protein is CASSYGDYEQYF. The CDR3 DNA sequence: TGCGCCAGCAGCTACGGTGACTACGAGCAGTACTTC.

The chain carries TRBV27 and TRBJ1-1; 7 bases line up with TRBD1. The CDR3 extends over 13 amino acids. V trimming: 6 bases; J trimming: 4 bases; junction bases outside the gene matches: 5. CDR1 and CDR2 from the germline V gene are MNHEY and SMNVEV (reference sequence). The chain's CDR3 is CASSPGTATEAFF. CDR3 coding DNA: TGTGCCAGCAGCCCCGGGACAGCCACTGAAGCTTTCTTT.

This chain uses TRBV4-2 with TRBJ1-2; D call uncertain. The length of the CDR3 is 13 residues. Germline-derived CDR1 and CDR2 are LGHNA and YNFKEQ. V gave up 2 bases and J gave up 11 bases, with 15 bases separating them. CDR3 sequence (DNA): TGTGCCAGCAGCCAATGGCCGCCGATTGAGTACACCTTC. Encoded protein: CASSQWPPIEYTF.

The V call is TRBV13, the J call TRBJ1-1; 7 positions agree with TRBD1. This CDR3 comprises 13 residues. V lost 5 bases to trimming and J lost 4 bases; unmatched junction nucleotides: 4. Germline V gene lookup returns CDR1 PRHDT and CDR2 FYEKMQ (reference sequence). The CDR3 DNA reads TGTGCCAGCAGCGTACAGGGGCGCACTGAAGCTTTCTTT. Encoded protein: CASSVQGRTEAFF.

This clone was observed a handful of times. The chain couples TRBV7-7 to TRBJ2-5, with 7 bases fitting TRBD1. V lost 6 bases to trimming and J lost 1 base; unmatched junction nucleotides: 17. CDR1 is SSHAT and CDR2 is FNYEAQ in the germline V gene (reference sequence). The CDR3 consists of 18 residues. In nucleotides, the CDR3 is TGTGCCAGCAGTCACCTTCCGGGACAGAGAGGGGTCCAAGAGACCCAGTACTTC. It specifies CASSHLPGQRGVQETQYF.

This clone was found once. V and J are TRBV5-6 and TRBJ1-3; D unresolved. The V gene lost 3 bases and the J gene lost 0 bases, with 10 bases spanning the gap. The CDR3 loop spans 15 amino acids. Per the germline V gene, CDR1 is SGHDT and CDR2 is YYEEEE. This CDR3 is CASSSTTSSGNTIYF. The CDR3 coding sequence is TGTGCCAGCAGCTCGACGACAAGCTCTGGAAACACCATATATTTT.

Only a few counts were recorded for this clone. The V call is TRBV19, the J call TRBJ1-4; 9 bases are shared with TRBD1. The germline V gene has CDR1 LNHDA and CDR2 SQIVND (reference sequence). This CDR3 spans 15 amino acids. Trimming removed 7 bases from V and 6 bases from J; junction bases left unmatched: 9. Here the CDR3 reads CASIGTGQGYEKLFF. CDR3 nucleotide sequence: TGTGCCAGTATTGGGACAGGGCAGGGATATGAAAAACTGTTTTTT.

As DNA, the CDR3 is TGTGCCAGCAGCTTAGCGTATGGGGGGGGGACTGGCTACACCTTC. This translates into CASSLAYGGGTGYTF. The V gene is TRBV7-2, the J gene TRBJ1-2; possible D gene TRBD1, 5 bases. Trimming removed 0 bases from V and 7 bases from J, with 15 bases in between. The CDR3 loop spans 15 amino acids. The germline CDR1 and CDR2 sequences are SGHTA and FQGNSA. Drawing the rest from reference TRBV7-2 and TRBJ1-2, the complete variable domain is GAGVSQSPSNKVTEKGKDVELRCDPISGHTALYWYRQSLGQGLEFLIYFQGNSAPDKSGLPSDRFSAERTGGSVSTLTIQRTQQEDSAVYLCASSLAYGGGTGYTFGSGTRLTVV.

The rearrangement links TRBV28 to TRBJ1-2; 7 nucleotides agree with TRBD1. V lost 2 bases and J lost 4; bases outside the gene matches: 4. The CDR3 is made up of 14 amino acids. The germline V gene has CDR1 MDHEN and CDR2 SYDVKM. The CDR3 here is CASSLRGRGYGYTF. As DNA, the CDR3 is TGTGCCAGCAGTTTAAGGGGGCGCGGCTATGGCTACACCTTC.